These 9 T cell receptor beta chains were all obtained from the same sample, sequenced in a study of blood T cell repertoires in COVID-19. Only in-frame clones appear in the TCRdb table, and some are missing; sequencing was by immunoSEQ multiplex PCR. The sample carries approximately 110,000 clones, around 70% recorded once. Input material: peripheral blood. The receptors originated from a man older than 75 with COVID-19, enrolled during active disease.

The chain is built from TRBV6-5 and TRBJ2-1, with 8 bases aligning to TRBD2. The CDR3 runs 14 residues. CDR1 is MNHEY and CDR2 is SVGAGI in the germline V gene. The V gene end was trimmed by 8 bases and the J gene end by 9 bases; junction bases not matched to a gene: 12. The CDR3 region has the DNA TGTGCCAGCCGGACCGGGAGGGCCGAGATTGAGCAGTTCTTC. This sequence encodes CASRTGRAEIEQFF.

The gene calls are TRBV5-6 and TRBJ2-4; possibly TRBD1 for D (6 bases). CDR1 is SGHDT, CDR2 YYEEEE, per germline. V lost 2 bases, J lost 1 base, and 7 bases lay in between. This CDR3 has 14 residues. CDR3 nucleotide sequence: TGTGCCAGCAGCTTTGGGGGCGCCAAAAACATTCAGTACTTC. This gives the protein CASSFGGAKNIQYF.

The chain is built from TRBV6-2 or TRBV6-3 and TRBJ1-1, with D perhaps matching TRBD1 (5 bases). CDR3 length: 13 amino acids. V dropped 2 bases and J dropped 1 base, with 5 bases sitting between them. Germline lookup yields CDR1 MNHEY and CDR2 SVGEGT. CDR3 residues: CASSYTGNTEAFF. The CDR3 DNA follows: TGTGCCAGCAGTTACACAGGGAACACTGAAGCTTTCTTT.

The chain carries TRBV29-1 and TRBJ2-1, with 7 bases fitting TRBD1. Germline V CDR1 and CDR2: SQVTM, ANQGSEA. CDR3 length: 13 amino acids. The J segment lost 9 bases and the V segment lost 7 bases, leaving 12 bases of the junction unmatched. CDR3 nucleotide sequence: TGCAGCGCTGCCCTCGACAGGGCTAGTGAGCAGTTCTTC. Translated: CSAALDRASEQFF.

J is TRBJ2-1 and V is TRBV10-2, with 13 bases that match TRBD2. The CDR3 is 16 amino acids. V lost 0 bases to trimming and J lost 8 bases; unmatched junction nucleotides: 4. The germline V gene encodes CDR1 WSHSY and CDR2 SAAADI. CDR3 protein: CASSESGLAGVHEQFF. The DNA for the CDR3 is TGCGCCAGCAGTGAGTCCGGACTAGCGGGAGTCCATGAGCAGTTCTTC.

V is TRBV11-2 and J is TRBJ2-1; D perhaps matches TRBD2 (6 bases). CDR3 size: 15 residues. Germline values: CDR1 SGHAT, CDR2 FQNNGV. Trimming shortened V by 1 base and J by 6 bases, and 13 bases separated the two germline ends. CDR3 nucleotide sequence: TGTGCCAGCAGCTTAGCCGGACTACTTATCAATGAGCAGTTCTTC. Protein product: CASSLAGLLINEQFF.

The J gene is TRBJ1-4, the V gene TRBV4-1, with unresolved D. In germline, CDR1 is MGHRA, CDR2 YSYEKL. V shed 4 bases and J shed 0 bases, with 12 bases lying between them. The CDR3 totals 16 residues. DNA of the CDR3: TGCGCCAGCAGCCCCTACCAAACAGCAACTAATGAAAAACTGTTTTTT. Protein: CASSPYQTATNEKLFF.

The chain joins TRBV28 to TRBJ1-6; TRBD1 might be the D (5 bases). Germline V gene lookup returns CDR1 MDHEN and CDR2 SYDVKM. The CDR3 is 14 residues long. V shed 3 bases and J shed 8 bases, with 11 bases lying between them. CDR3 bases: TGTGCCAGCAGTTTGGGTCGGGGGGATTCACCCCTCCACTTT. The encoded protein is CASSLGRGDSPLHF.

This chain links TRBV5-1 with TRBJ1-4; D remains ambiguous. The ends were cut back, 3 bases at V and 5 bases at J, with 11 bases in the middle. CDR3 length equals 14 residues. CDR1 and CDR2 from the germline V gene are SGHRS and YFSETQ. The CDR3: CASSSDTANEKLFF. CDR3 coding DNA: TGCGCCAGCAGCTCCGACACCGCGAATGAAAAACTGTTTTTT.